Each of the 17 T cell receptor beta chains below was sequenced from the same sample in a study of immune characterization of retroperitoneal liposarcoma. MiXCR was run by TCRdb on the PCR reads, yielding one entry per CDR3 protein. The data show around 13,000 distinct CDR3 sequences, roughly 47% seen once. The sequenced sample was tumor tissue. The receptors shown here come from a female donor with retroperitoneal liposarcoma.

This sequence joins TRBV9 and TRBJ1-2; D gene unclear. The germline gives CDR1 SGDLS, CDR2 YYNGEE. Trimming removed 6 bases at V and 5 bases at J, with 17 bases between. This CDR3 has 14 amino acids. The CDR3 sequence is CASNPTGDLYGYTF. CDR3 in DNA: TGTGCCAGCAACCCGACGGGAGATCTATATGGCTACACCTTC.

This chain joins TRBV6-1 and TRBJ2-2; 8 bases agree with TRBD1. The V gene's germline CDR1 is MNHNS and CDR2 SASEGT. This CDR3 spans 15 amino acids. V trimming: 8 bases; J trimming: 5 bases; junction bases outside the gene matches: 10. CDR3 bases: TGTGCCAGCCTGTGGGGGACAGGAGAGACCGGGGAGCTGTTTTTT. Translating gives CASLWGTGETGELFF.

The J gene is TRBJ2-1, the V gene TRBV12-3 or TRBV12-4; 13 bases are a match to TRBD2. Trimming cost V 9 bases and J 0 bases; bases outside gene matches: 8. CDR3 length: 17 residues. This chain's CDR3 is CASLTSGRPSSYNEQFF. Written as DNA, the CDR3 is TGTGCCAGTCTGACTAGCGGGAGGCCTAGCTCCTACAATGAGCAGTTCTTC.

CDR3 protein: CASSPPLDTYEQYF. As DNA, the CDR3 is TGTGCCAGCAGCCCCCCACTAGATACCTACGAGCAGTACTTC. V is TRBV7-6 and J is TRBJ2-1; weak D call: TRBD2 (5 bases). Matching the DNA end better, TRBJ2-7 makes the J call doubtful. The V gene's germline CDR1 is SGHVS and CDR2 FNYEAQ. CDR3 size: 14 residues.

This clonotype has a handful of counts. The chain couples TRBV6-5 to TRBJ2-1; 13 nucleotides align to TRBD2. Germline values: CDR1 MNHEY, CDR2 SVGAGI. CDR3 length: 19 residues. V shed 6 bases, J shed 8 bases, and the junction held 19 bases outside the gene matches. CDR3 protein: CASRPSGLAGVLSRDEQFF. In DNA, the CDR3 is TGTGCCAGCAGGCCGAGCGGACTAGCGGGAGTCCTTTCTAGGGATGAGCAGTTCTTC.

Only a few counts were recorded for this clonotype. CDR3 sequence: CASSESTHSGRAAGANVLTF. The CDR3 nucleotides are TGCGCCAGCAGTGAGTCGACTCATAGCGGGAGGGCCGCTGGGGCCAACGTCCTGACTTTC. This chain uses TRBV10-1 with TRBJ2-6, with TRBD2 matching over 11 bases. Looked up from germline, CDR1 is WNHNN and CDR2 is SYGVQD (reference sequence). V dropped 0 bases and J dropped 2; count of bases not matched to a gene: 9. This CDR3 is built from 20 residues.

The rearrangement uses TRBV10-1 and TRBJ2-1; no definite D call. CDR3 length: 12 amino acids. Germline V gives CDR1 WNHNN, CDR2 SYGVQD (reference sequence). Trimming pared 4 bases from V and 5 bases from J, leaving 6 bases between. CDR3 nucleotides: TGCGCCAGCAGTGGACCGGACAATGAGCAGTTCTTC. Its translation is CASSGPDNEQFF.

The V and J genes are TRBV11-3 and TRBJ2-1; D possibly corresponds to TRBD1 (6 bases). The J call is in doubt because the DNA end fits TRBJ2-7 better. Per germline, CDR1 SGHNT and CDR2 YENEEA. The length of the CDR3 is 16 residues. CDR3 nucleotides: TGTGCCAGCAGCTTAGATCTGGGACAAAGCTACAATGAGCAGTACTTC. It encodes CASSLDLGQSYNEQYF.

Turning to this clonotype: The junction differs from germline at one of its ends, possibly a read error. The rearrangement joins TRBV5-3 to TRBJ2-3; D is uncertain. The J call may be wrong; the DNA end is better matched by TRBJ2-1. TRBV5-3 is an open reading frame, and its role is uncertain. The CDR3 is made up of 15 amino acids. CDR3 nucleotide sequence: TGTGCCAGCAGCTTTGGTTTGGGAAGCTCCTACGAGCAGTTCTTC. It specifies CASSFGLGSSYEQFF.

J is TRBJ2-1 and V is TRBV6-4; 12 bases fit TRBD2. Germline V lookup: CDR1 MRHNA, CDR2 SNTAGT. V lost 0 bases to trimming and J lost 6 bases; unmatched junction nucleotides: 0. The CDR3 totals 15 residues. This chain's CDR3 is CASSDSTSGSNEQFF. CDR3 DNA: TGTGCCAGCAGTGACTCGACTAGCGGGAGCAATGAGCAGTTCTTC.

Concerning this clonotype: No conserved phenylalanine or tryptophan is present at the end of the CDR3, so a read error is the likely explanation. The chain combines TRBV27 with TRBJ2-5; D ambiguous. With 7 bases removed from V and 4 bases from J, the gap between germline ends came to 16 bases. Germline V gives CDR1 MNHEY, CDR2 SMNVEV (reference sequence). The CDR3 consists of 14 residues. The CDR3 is CASMPTPPRETQYI. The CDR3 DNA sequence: TGTGCCAGCATGCCGACGCCCCCTAGAGAGACCCAGTACATC.

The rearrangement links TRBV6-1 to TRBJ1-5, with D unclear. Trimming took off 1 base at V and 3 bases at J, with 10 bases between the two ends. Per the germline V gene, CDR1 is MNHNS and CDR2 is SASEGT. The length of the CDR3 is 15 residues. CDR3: CASSEVAGTNQPQHF. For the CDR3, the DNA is TGTGCCAGCAGTGAAGTGGCAGGCACCAATCAGCCCCAGCATTTT.

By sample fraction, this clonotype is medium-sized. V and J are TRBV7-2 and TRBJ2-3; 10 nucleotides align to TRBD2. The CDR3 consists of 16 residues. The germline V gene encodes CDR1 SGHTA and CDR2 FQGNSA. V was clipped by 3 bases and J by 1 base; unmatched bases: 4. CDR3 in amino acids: CASSFWGTSGTDTQYF. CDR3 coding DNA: TGTGCCAGCAGCTTCTGGGGGACTAGCGGCACAGATACGCAGTATTTT.

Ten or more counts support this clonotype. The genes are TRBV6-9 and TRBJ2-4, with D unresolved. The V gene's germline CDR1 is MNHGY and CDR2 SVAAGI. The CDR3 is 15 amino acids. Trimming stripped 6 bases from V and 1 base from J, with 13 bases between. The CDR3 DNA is TGTGCCAGCAGCCCCAAGGGTTGGGCCAAAAACATTCAGTACTTC. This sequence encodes CASSPKGWAKNIQYF.

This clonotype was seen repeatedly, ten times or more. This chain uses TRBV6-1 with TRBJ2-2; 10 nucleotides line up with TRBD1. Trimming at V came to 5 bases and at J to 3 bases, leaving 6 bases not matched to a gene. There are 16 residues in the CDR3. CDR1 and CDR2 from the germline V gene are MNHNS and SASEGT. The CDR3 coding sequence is TGTGCCAGCAGTTATCAGGGACAGGGGTACACCGGGGAGCTGTTTTTT. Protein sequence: CASSYQGQGYTGELFF.

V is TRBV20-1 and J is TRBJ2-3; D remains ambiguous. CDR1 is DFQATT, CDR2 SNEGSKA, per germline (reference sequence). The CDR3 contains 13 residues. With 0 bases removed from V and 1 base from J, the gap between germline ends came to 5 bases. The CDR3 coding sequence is TGCAGTGCTAGAGACGAGGGCACAGATACGCAGTATTTT. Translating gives CSARDEGTDTQYF.

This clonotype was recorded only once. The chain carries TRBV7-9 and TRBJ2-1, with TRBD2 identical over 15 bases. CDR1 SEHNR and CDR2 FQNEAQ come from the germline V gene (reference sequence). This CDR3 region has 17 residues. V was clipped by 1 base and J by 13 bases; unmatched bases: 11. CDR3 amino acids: CASSLGTSGRARETQFF. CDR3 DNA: TGTGCCAGCAGCTTAGGGACTAGCGGGAGGGCGCGAGAGACCCAGTTCTTC.